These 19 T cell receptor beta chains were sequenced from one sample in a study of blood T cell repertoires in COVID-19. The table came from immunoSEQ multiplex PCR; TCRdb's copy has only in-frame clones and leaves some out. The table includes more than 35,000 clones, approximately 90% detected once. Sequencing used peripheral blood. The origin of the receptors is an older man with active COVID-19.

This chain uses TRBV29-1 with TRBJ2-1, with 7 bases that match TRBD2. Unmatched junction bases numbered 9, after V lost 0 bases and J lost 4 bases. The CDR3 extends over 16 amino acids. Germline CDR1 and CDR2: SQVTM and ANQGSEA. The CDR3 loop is CSVEDRRGLGYNEQFF. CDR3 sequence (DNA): TGCAGCGTTGAAGATCGGAGAGGACTAGGTTACAATGAGCAGTTCTTC.

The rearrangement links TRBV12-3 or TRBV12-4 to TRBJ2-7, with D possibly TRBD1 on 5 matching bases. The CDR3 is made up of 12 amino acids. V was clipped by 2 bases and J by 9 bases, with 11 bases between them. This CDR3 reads CASSLRGIGQYF. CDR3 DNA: TGTGCCAGCAGTTTAAGGGGTATAGGGCAGTACTTC.

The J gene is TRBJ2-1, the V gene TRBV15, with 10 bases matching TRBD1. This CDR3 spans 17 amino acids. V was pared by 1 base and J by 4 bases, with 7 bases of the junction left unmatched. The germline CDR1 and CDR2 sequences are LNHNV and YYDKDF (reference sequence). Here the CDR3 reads CATSRAGQGPVYNEQFF. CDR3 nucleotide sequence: TGTGCCACCAGCAGAGCGGGACAGGGGCCCGTGTACAATGAGCAGTTCTTC.

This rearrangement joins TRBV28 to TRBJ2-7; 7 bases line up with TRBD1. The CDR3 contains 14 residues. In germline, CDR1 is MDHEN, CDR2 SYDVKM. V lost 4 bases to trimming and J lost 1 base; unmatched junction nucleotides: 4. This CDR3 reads CASSSPGQSYEQYF. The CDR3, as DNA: TGTGCCAGCAGTTCCCCGGGACAGTCCTACGAGCAGTACTTC.

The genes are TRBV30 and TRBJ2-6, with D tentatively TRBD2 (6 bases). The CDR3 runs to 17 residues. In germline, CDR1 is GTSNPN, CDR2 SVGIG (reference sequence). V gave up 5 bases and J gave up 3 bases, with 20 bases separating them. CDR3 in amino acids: CAWDPGWGEFGANVLTF. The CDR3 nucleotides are TGTGCCTGGGATCCCGGATGGGGGGAATTTGGGGCCAACGTCCTGACTTTC. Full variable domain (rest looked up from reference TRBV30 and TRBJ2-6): SQTIHQWPATLVQPVGSPLSLECTVEGTSNPNLYWYRQAAGRGLQLLFYSVGIGQISSEVPQNLSASRPQDRQFILSSKKLLLSDSGFYLCAWDPGWGEFGANVLTFGAGSRLTVL.

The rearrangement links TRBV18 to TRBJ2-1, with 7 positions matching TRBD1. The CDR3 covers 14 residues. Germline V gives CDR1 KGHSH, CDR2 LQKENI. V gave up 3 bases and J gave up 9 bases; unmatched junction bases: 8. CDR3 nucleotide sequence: TGTGCCAGCTCACCCACTGGCCCAGGGGGTGAGCAGTTCTTC. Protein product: CASSPTGPGGEQFF.

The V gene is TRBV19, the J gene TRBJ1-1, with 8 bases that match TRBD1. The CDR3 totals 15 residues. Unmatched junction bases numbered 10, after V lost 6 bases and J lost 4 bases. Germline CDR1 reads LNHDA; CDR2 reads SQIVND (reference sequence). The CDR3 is CASRTTGAIATEAFF. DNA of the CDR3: TGTGCCAGTAGGACGACAGGGGCAATCGCCACTGAAGCTTTCTTT. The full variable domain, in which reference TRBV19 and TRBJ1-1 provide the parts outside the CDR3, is DGGITQSPKYLFRKEGQNVTLSCEQNLNHDAMYWYRQDPGQGLRLIYYSQIVNDFQKGDIAEGYSVSREKKESFPLTVTSAQKNPTAFYLCASRTTGAIATEAFFGQGTRLTVV.

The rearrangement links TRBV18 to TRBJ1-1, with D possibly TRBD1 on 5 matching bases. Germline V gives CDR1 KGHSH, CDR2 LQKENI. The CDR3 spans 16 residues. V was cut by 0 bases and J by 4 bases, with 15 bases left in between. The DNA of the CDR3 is TGTGCCAGCTCACCACCGGCGGCAGGGAGGATCACTGAAGCTTTCTTT. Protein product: CASSPPAAGRITEAFF.

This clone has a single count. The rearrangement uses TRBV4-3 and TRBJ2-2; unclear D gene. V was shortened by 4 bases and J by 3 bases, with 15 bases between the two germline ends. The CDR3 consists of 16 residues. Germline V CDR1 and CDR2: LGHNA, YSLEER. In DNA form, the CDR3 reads TGCGCCAGCAGCCCCCTGCGGATGCTACACACCGGGGAGCTGTTTTTT. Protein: CASSPLRMLHTGELFF.

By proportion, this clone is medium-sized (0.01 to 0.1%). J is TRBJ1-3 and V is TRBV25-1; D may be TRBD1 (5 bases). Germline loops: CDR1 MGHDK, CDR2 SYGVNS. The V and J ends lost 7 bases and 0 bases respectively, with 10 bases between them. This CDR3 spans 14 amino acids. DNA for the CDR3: TGTGCCAGCATGTGGCAGGGCTCTGGAAACACCATATATTTT. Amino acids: CASMWQGSGNTIYF.

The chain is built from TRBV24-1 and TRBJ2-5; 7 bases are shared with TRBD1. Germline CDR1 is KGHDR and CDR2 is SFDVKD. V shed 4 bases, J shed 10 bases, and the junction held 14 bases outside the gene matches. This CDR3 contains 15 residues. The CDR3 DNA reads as TGTGCCACCAGTGACCAAGGACAGGAGCCCTGGATCCAGTACTTC. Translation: CATSDQGQEPWIQYF.

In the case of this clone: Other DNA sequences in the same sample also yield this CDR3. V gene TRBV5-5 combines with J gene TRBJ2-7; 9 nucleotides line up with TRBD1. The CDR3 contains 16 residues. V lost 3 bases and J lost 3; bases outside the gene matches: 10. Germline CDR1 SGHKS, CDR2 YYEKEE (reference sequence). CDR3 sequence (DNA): TGTGCCAGCAGCTCAGACCGGGACAGGGAGCGCTACGAGCAGTACTTC. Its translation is CASSSDRDRERYEQYF.

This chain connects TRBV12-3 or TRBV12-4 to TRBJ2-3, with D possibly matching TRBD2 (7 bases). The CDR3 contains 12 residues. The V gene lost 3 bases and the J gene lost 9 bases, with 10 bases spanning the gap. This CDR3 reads CASSLGGPTQYF. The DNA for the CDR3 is TGTGCCAGCAGTTTGGGGGGGCCGACGCAGTATTTT.

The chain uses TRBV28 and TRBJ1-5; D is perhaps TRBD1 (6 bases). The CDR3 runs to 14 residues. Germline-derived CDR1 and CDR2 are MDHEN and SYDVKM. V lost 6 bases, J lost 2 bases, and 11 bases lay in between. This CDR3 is CASRLAGGNQPQHF. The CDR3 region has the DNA TGTGCCAGCAGGTTGGCAGGGGGCAATCAGCCCCAGCATTTT.

CDR3 protein: CASSRATSSYEQYF. For the CDR3, the DNA is TGTGCCAGCTCAAGAGCGACTAGCTCCTACGAGCAGTACTTC. The rearrangement joins TRBV7-8 to TRBJ2-7, with a weak D call TRBD2 (6 bases). Trimming took 8 bases from V and 0 from J, leaving 14 bases between them. The CDR3 contains 14 residues. Germline values: CDR1 SGHVS, CDR2 FQNEAQ.

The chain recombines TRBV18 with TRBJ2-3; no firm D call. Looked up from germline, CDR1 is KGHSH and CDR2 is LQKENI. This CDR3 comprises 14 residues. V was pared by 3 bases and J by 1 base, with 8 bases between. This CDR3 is CASSPSRGTDTQYF. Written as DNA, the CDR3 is TGTGCCAGCTCACCCTCGCGCGGCACAGATACGCAGTATTTT.

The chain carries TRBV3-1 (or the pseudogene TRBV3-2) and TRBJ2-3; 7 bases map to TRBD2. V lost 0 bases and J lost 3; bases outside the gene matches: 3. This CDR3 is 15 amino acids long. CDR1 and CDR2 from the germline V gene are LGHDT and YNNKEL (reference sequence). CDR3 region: CASSQEIGGTDTQYF. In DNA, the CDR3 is TGTGCCAGCAGCCAAGAAATCGGGGGGACAGATACGCAGTATTTT.

The CDR3 DNA is TGTGCCAGCAGTCCAAATAGCGGGGTTGCCAATGAGCAGTTCTTC. Translating it yields CASSPNSGVANEQFF. This chain connects TRBV27 to TRBJ2-1; 8 bases align to TRBD2. The ends lost 5 bases at V and 6 bases at J; junction bases unmatched: 9. The CDR3 covers 15 residues. The V gene's germline CDR1 is MNHEY and CDR2 SMNVEV (reference sequence).

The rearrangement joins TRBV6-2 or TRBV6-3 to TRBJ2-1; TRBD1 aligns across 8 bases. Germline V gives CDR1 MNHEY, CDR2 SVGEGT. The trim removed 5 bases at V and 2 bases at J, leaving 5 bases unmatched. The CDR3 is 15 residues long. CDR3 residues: CASSTAGGAYNEQFF. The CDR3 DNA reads TGTGCCAGCAGTACCGCAGGGGGCGCCTACAATGAGCAGTTCTTC.